This T cell receptor (beta chain) emerged from a study of shared clonotypes between healthy human individuals. CD8 cells classed as naive were CD45RO-negative and positively selected for CCR7, excluding terminally differentiated effector memory CD45RA+ cells. Assay: immunoSEQ multiplex PCR; the TCRdb copy retains only in-frame clones and omits some. Of about 2 million clones listed, about 95% are singletons. The germline gives CDR1 SGHVS, CDR2 FNYEAQ. The CDR3 runs 16 residues. After removal of 5 bases from V and 3 bases from J, the junction contained 8 bases not matched to a gene. Sequencing was performed on naive CD8+ T cells sorted from blood. The chain employs TRBV7-6 and TRBJ2-1; TRBD1 agrees at 9 bases. This sequence originates from a man between 18 and 29 years old in good health. This CDR3 is CASSGPGQGFYNEQFF. Here the CDR3 DNA reads TGTGCCAGCAGCGGCCCGGGACAGGGTTTCTACAATGAGCAGTTCTTC.